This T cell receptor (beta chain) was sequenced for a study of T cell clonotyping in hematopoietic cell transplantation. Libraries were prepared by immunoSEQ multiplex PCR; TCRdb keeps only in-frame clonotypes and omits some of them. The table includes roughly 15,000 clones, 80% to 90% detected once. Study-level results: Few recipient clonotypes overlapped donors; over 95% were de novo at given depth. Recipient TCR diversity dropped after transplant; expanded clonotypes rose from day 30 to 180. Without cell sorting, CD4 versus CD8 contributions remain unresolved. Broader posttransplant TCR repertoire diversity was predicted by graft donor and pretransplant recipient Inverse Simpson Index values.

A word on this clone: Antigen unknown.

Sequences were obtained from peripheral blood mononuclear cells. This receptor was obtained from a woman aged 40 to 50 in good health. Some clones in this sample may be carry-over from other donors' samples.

The CDR3 DNA reads TGTGCCAGCAGCTATAGCGGGAGTTTCTACGAGCAGTACTTC. Protein sequence: CASSYSGSFYEQYF. V is TRBV11-3 and J is TRBJ2-7; 9 bases are a match to TRBD2. Germline V gives CDR1 SGHNT, CDR2 YENEEA. The CDR3 runs to 14 residues. After removal of 4 bases from V and 3 bases from J, the junction contained 4 bases not matched to a gene.